This entry concerns a single T cell receptor beta chain. This entry comes from a study of identical twins. Each CDR3 protein gets one entry after TCRdb re-called the 5' RACE reads with MiXCR. The sample holds 1.5 million to 2 million distinct CDR3 sequences, around a third seen once. There are 13 residues in the CDR3. Trimming cost V 7 bases and J 5 bases, with 14 bases left between them. Germline V gives CDR1 MDHEN, CDR2 SYDVKM. This rearrangement joins TRBV28 to TRBJ1-2; maybe TRBD1 (5 bases). The receptor was derived from a newborn girl in good health. Input material: cord blood. The CDR3 is CASTLATEYGYTF. The DNA for the CDR3 is TGTGCCAGCACCTTGGCGACAGAGTATGGCTACACCTTC.